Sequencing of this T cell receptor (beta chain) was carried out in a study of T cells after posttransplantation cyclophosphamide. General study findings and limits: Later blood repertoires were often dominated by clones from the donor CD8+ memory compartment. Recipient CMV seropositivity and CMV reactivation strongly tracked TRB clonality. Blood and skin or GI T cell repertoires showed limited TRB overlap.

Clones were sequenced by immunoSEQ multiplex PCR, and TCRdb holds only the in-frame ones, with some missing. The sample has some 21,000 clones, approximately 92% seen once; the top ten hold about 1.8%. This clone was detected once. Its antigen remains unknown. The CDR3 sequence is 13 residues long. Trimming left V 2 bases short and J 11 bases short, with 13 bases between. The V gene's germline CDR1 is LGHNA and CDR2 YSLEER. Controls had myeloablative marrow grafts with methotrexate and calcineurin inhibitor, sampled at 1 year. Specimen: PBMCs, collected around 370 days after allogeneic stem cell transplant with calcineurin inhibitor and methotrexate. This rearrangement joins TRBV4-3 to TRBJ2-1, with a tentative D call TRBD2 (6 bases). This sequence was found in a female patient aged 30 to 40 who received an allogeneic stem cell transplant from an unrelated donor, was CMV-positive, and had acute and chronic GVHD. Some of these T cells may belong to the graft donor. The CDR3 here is CASSQNYAGQQFF. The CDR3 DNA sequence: TGCGCCAGCAGCCAAAATTACGCGGGACAGCAGTTCTTC.